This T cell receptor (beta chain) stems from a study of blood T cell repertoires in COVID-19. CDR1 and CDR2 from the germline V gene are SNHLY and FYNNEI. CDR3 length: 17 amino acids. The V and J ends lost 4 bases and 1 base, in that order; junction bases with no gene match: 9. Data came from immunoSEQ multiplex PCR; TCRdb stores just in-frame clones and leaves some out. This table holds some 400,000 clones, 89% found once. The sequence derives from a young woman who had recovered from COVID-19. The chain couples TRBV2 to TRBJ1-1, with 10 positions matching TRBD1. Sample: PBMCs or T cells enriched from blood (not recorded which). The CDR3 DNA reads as TGTGCCAGCAGTGCTACCCGGACAGGGGGAGCGAACACTGAAGCTTTCTTT. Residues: CASSATRTGGANTEAFF. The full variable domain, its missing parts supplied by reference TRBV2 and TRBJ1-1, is EPEVTQTPSHQVTQMGQEVILRCVPISNHLYFYWYRQILGQKVEFLVSFYNNEISEKSEIFDDQFSVERPDGSNFTLKIRSTKLEDSAMYFCASSATRTGGANTEAFFGQGTRLTVV.